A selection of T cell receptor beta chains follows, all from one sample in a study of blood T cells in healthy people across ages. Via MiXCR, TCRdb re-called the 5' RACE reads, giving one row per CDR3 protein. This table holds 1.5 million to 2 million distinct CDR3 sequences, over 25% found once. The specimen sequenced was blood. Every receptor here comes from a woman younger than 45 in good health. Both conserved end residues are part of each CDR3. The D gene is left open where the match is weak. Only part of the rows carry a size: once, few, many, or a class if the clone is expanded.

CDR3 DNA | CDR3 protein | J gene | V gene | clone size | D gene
TGTGCCAGCAGTCTCTCGGAAGCAACCGGGGAGCTGTTTTTT | CASSLSEATGELFF | TRBJ2-2 | TRBV12-3/TRBV12-4 | - | -
TGCGCCAGCAGCTTGGCCTTCGGGACAAGAGAAGAGACCCAGTACTTC | CASSLAFGTREETQYF | TRBJ2-5 | TRBV5-1 | - | -
TGTGCCAGCAGTCGTCCGGGACTCACTGAAGCTTTCTTT | CASSRPGLTEAFF | TRBJ1-1 | TRBV12-3/TRBV12-4 | once | -
TGCAGCGTTGAAGATGGCACCGCGGGTGGCTACACCTTC | CSVEDGTAGGYTF | TRBJ1-2 | TRBV29-1 | - | -
TGTGCCAGCAGGTCTCTACTAGGAGCCGAGCAGTACTTC | CASRSLLGAEQYF | TRBJ2-7 | TRBV7-9 | - | -
TGCAGTGCTAGAGATTCTAGGGTGACCGGGGAGCTGTTTTTT | CSARDSRVTGELFF | TRBJ2-2 | TRBV20-1 | few | -
TGCGCCAGCAGGGACTACAATGAGCAGTTCTTC | CASRDYNEQFF | TRBJ2-1 | TRBV5-1 | many | -
TGTGCCAGCAGTTTATCAAGGGGGGGTCGGGGTGAGCAGTACTTC | CASSLSRGGRGEQYF | TRBJ2-7 | TRBV27 | - | -
TGTGCCACCAGCAGGGGGGCTAGCGCGATCAAAGAGACCCAGTACTTC | CATSRGASAIKETQYF | TRBJ2-5 | TRBV15 | many | -
TGTGCCAGCGGCCGGACTAGCGGGGGCGAGCAGTACTTC | CASGRTSGGEQYF | TRBJ2-7 | TRBV5-5 | - | TRBD2
TGCGCCAGCAGTCGGGAGACTAGCGGGTCCTACGAGCAGTACTTC | CASSRETSGSYEQYF | TRBJ2-7 | TRBV5-1 | many | TRBD2
TGCAGCGCCGTAGACTCCCTAGGCAATCAGCCCCAGCATTTT | CSAVDSLGNQPQHF | TRBJ1-5 | TRBV20-1 | - | -